Each of the 32 T cell receptor beta chains below was sequenced from the same sample in a study of T cell repertoires in cytomegalovirus infection. Using its own MiXCR run on the reads, TCRdb lists one record per CDR3 protein. Of a few hundred thousand distinct CDR3 sequences listed, approximately 15% were seen once; the top ten hold less than 50%. What was sequenced was CD8+ T cells from PBMCs. These receptors came from a human donor in good health (CMV status not recorded). Some clones in this sample may be carry-over from other donors' samples.

This clonotype has more than one count but fewer than ten. The chain couples TRBV5-1 to TRBJ2-7, with 7 bases identical to TRBD1. The CDR3 consists of 13 residues. V was clipped by 3 bases and J by 5 bases; unmatched bases: 5. From germline, CDR1 is SGHRS and CDR2 YFSETQ. The CDR3 DNA is TGCGCCAGCAGCTGGGTGACAGGGAACGAGCAGTACTTC. It specifies CASSWVTGNEQYF.

Comment on this clonotype: This may come from a read error, since a much larger clone is one base off. J is TRBJ1-2 and V is TRBV15; no clear D gene. Trimming shortened V by 5 bases and J by 4 bases, and 11 bases separated the two germline ends. The CDR3 has 13 amino acids. The germline CDR1 and CDR2 sequences are LNHNV and YYDKDF (reference sequence). The CDR3 is CATSSGRLYGYTF. The CDR3 DNA reads TGTGCCACCAGCTCAGGTAGACTCTATGGCTACACCTTC.

The rearrangement links TRBV7-6 to TRBJ1-2; D unclear. Trimming cost V 5 bases and J 7 bases, with 20 bases left between them. The CDR3 length is 15 residues. From germline, CDR1 is SGHVS and CDR2 FNYEAQ. CDR3 amino acids: CASSLSEPESPGYTF. For the CDR3, the DNA is TGTGCCAGCAGCCTCTCAGAACCGGAGAGCCCTGGCTACACCTTC.

The chain combines TRBV10-3 with TRBJ2-1, with 9 bases fitting TRBD1. Germline-derived CDR1 and CDR2 are ENHRY and SYGVKD. CDR3 length: 16 amino acids. V lost 3 bases, J lost 9 bases, and 12 bases stayed unmatched. The CDR3 region has the DNA TGTGCCATCAGTGAAGGGACAGGGCGCCGTCTTTTTGAGCAGTTCTTC. The encoded protein is CAISEGTGRRLFEQFF.

This clonotype was recorded many times. The chain recombines TRBV7-2 with TRBJ2-7, with 7 positions matching TRBD2. V was clipped by 6 bases and J by 0 bases; unmatched bases: 2. This CDR3 spans 13 amino acids. Per the germline V gene, CDR1 is SGHTA and CDR2 is FQGNSA. CDR3 residues: CASRAGDSYEQYF. The CDR3 DNA reads as TGTGCCAGCAGGGCGGGGGACTCCTACGAGCAGTACTTC. Full variable domain (missing parts from reference TRBV7-2 and TRBJ2-7): GAGVSQSPSNKVTEKGKDVELRCDPISGHTALYWYRQSLGQGLEFLIYFQGNSAPDKSGLPSDRFSAERTGGSVSTLTIQRTQQEDSAVYLCASRAGDSYEQYFGPGTRLTVT.

There are many counts of this clonotype. V gene TRBV7-2 combines with J gene TRBJ1-3; no reliable D call. Germline CDR1 reads SGHTA; CDR2 reads FQGNSA. This CDR3 comprises 16 residues. V lost 1 base and J 0 bases, leaving 10 bases between the germline ends. CDR3 DNA: TGTGCCAGCAGCTTAGGCGGCACCTACTCTGGAAACACCATATATTTT. This translates into CASSLGGTYSGNTIYF.

By share of the sample, this clonotype is medium-sized. This sequence joins TRBV12-3 or TRBV12-4 and TRBJ2-1, with D perhaps matching TRBD2 (5 bases). Trimming took 6 bases from V and 1 from J, leaving 10 bases between them. This CDR3 spans 14 amino acids. Here the CDR3 reads CASSRTVSYNEQFF. CDR3 coding DNA: TGTGCCAGCAGCAGGACTGTTTCCTACAATGAGCAGTTCTTC.

The chain uses TRBV28 and TRBJ2-3; 8 positions agree with TRBD1. J lost 5 bases, V lost 4 bases, and 8 bases had no gene match. Germline V CDR1 and CDR2: MDHEN, SYDVKM. This CDR3 comprises 15 residues. DNA of the CDR3: TGTGCCAGCAGTTCACTGACAGGGGCGGGAGATACGCAGTATTTT. Translating it yields CASSSLTGAGDTQYF.

CDR3 sequence reads: CASSQADFTEAFF. The CDR3 nucleotides read TGCGCCAGCAGCCAAGCAGACTTTACTGAAGCTTTCTTT. This chain uses TRBV4-1 with TRBJ1-1; no firm D call. CDR1 and CDR2 (germline): MGHRA, YSYEKL. V lost 1 base and J lost 5, with 8 bases in between. There are 13 residues in the CDR3.

The chain is built from TRBV7-9 and TRBJ2-1; D may be TRBD1 or TRBD2 (6 bases each). Trimming shortened V by 5 bases and J by 5 bases, and 13 bases separated the two germline ends. This CDR3 spans 14 amino acids. Germline values: CDR1 SEHNR, CDR2 FQNEAQ (reference sequence). The DNA for the CDR3 is TGTGCCAGCAGCCCCCCGGGGGCCGACAATGAGCAGTTCTTC. Residues: CASSPPGADNEQFF.

This clonotype was picked up a small number of times. This rearrangement joins TRBV7-9 to TRBJ2-1; the match to TRBD1 covers 10 bases. V trimming: 4 bases; J trimming: 9 bases; junction bases outside the gene matches: 3. CDR1 is SEHNR and CDR2 is FQNEAQ in the germline V gene (reference sequence). The CDR3 spans 13 residues. The CDR3 nucleotides read TGTGCCAGCAGCTCGGGACAGGGGATTGAGCAGTTCTTC. Translated: CASSSGQGIEQFF. The full variable domain, its missing parts supplied by reference TRBV7-9 and TRBJ2-1, is DTGVSQNPRHKITKRGQNVTFRCDPISEHNRLYWYRQTLGQGPEFLTYFQNEAQLEKSRLLSDRFSAERPKGSFSTLEIQRTEQGDSAMYLCASSSGQGIEQFFGPGTRLTVL.

The rearrangement uses TRBV28 and TRBJ2-3; tentative D call: TRBD1 (6 bases). This CDR3 has 16 residues. Trimming pared 3 bases from V and 2 bases from J, leaving 15 bases between. Germline V gives CDR1 MDHEN, CDR2 SYDVKM. The DNA for the CDR3 is TGTGCCAGCAGTTTTCCAGGGGCGAGTTTCACAGATACGCAGTATTTT. Amino acids: CASSFPGASFTDTQYF.

The rearrangement links TRBV9 to TRBJ2-5; TRBD1 matches at 9 bases. This CDR3 contains 15 residues. The germline gives CDR1 SGDLS, CDR2 YYNGEE. Trimming at V came to 0 bases and at J to 5 bases, leaving 5 bases not matched to a gene. In DNA, the CDR3 is TGTGCCAGCAGCGTAGGAGGGACAGGGTCTGAGACCCAGTACTTC. Amino acids: CASSVGGTGSETQYF. Filled out from reference TRBV9 and TRBJ2-5, the complete variable domain reads DSGVTQTPKHLITATGQRVTLRCSPRSGDLSVYWYQQSLDQGLQFLIQYYNGEERAKGNILERFSAQQFPDLHSELNLSSLELGDSALYFCASSVGGTGSETQYFGPGTRLLVL.

This CDR3 reads CASGLYGYGYTF. DNA for the CDR3: TGTGCTAGTGGTTTGTACGGATATGGCTACACCTTC. V usage is TRBV12-5 and J usage is TRBJ1-2, with D unresolved. Trimming cost V 2 bases and J 5 bases, with 6 bases left between them. Germline lookup yields CDR1 LGHNT and CDR2 FRNRAP. CDR3 length: 12 amino acids.

The V and J genes are TRBV20-1 and TRBJ1-4; 8 bases align to TRBD1. Germline V gene lookup returns CDR1 DFQATT and CDR2 SNEGSKA (reference sequence). The V gene end was trimmed by 1 base and the J gene end by 9 bases; junction bases not matched to a gene: 19. This CDR3 is 18 amino acids long. This chain's CDR3 is CSARGEQGGLSGYKKLFF. The CDR3 DNA follows: TGCAGTGCTAGAGGGGAACAGGGGGGTTTGTCGGGATATAAAAAACTGTTTTTT.

This clonotype has a single count. This chain links TRBV14 with TRBJ2-7; D gene ambiguous. Germline CDR1 and CDR2: SGHDN and FVKESK. Trimming removed 0 bases at V and 2 bases at J, with 5 bases between. CDR3 size: 13 residues. CDR3 sequence reads: CASSQDNPYEQYF. CDR3 sequence (DNA): TGTGCCAGCAGCCAAGATAACCCCTACGAGCAGTACTTC.

The table lists this clonotype with a few counts. The chain employs TRBV5-5 and TRBJ2-3, with unresolved D. This CDR3 is 16 amino acids long. CDR1 and CDR2 from the germline V gene are SGHKS and YYEKEE (reference sequence). Trimming shortened V by 0 bases and J by 2 bases, and 13 bases separated the two germline ends. CDR3 residues: CASSLEGITVTDTQYF. CDR3 bases: TGTGCCAGCAGCTTGGAAGGGATAACCGTCACAGATACGCAGTATTTT.

This clonotype was detected ten times or more. The chain recombines TRBV7-2 with TRBJ2-7; TRBD1 matches 10 bases. This CDR3 is built from 15 residues. V trimming: 1 base; J trimming: 5 bases; junction bases outside the gene matches: 5. CDR1 is SGHTA and CDR2 is FQGNSA in the germline V gene. CDR3 amino acids: CASSLVGQGYHEQYF. DNA of the CDR3: TGTGCCAGCAGCTTAGTGGGACAGGGGTACCACGAGCAGTACTTC.

At least ten counts were recorded for this clonotype. V gene TRBV11-3 combines with J gene TRBJ1-1; perhaps TRBD1 as D (6 bases). The CDR3 is 19 amino acids. CDR1 and CDR2 (germline): SGHNT, YENEEA. Trimming took 5 bases from V and 1 from J, leaving 26 bases between them. DNA for the CDR3: TGTGCCAGCAGCCAGTGGGGTTTTAGGGTTGGGGGGCAGAACACTGAAGCTTTCTTT. It codes for CASSQWGFRVGGQNTEAFF.

This clonotype was detected ten times or more. The rearrangement joins TRBV12-3 or TRBV12-4 to TRBJ2-7; no reliable D call. The CDR3 spans 15 residues. The V end lost 4 bases, the J end lost 4 bases, and 17 bases lay between the germline ends. This chain's CDR3 is CASSSVGKVGYEQYF. DNA of the CDR3: TGTGCCAGCAGTTCTGTGGGGAAGGTCGGGTACGAGCAGTACTTC.

This clonotype appeared many times. The chain combines TRBV7-2 with TRBJ1-1; TRBD1 is a possible D gene (6 bases). Trimming pared 1 base from V and 2 bases from J, leaving 14 bases between. The germline V gene has CDR1 SGHTA and CDR2 FQGNSA. This CDR3 is 16 amino acids long. The CDR3 loop is CASSLEYRVKNTEAFF. As DNA, the CDR3 is TGTGCCAGCAGCTTAGAGTACAGGGTAAAAAACACTGAAGCTTTCTTT. Variable domain in full (rest from reference TRBV7-2 and TRBJ1-1): GAGVSQSPSNKVTEKGKDVELRCDPISGHTALYWYRQSLGQGLEFLIYFQGNSAPDKSGLPSDRFSAERTGGSVSTLTIQRTQQEDSAVYLCASSLEYRVKNTEAFFGQGTRLTVV.

On this clonotype: Being one base from a much bigger clone, this may be a read error. The chain couples TRBV7-8 to TRBJ1-5; D not certain. The CDR3 has 13 residues. V was cut by 1 base and J by 6 bases, with 7 bases left in between. Germline CDR1 and CDR2: SGHVS and FQNEAQ. The CDR3 protein is CASSLGDFQPQHF. CDR3 in DNA: TGTGCCAGCAGCTTAGGTGATTTTCAGCCCCAGCATTTT.

This clonotype was counted many times. V and J are TRBV7-8 and TRBJ1-5; D might be TRBD1 (6 bases). Trimming left V 4 bases short and J 3 bases short, with 10 bases between. The CDR3 contains 14 residues. The V gene's germline CDR1 is SGHVS and CDR2 FQNEAQ. Here the CDR3 reads CASSSDRSNQPQHF. CDR3 in DNA: TGTGCCAGCAGCTCGGACAGATCCAATCAGCCCCAGCATTTT.

This rearrangement joins TRBV6-2 or TRBV6-3 to TRBJ2-3; the D gene is possibly TRBD1 (6 bases). The ends were cut back, 6 bases at V and 8 bases at J, with 12 bases in the middle. This CDR3 has 12 amino acids. Germline CDR1 is MNHEY and CDR2 is SVGEGT. The CDR3, as DNA: TGTGCCAGCAGGTACAGGGACGGTACGCAGTATTTT. Translated: CASRYRDGTQYF.

This clonotype was found a few times. The rearrangement joins TRBV7-8 to TRBJ2-6; D is possibly TRBD2 (6 bases). Germline assignment: CDR1 SGHVS and CDR2 FQNEAQ. The ends were cut back, 8 bases at V and 2 bases at J, with 13 bases in the middle. There are 15 residues in the CDR3. The CDR3 sequence is CASGGTAAGANVLTF. Here the CDR3 DNA reads TGTGCCAGCGGGGGGACGGCGGCTGGGGCCAACGTCCTGACTTTC.

This clonotype was observed a handful of times. V and J are TRBV12-3 or TRBV12-4 and TRBJ2-3, with D perhaps matching TRBD1 or TRBD2 (5 bases each). V was clipped by 3 bases and J by 6 bases, with 25 bases between them. This CDR3 region has 18 residues. In DNA, the CDR3 is TGTGCCAGCAGTTTTAAGGGGTACCGGGACCCTAATTCGGATACGCAGTATTTT. The encoded protein is CASSFKGYRDPNSDTQYF.

This clonotype was found many times. The CDR3 here is CASSLGTLYEQYF. The CDR3 nucleotides are TGTGCCAGCAGCTTAGGCACGCTCTACGAGCAGTACTTC. The chain joins TRBV7-9 to TRBJ2-7; D call uncertain. This CDR3 has 13 amino acids. Trimming pared 1 base from V and 3 bases from J, leaving 7 bases between. Per germline, CDR1 SEHNR and CDR2 FQNEAQ (reference sequence).

This clonotype turned up a few times. The chain carries TRBV19 and TRBJ2-1; 8 bases map to TRBD2. Germline V gene data show CDR1 as LNHDA and CDR2 as SQIVND (reference sequence). This CDR3 contains 15 residues. Trimming cost V 3 bases and J 4 bases; bases outside gene matches: 5. The CDR3 loop is CASSISAGAYNEQFF. The CDR3 DNA reads as TGTGCCAGTAGTATCTCAGCGGGGGCTTACAATGAGCAGTTCTTC.

This clonotype occurred many times. This CDR3 reads CASRGGGSGVYNEQFF. The CDR3 bases are TGTGCCAGTCGGGGTGGAGGGAGCGGGGTGTACAATGAGCAGTTCTTC. V gene TRBV19 combines with J gene TRBJ2-1; 7 bases are shared with TRBD2. The V segment lost 8 bases and the J segment 4 bases; nucleotides outside the gene matches: 14. The CDR3 covers 16 residues. CDR1 and CDR2 (germline): LNHDA, SQIVND (reference sequence). The full variable domain, its missing parts supplied by reference TRBV19 and TRBJ2-1, is DGGITQSPKYLFRKEGQNVTLSCEQNLNHDAMYWYRQDPGQGLRLIYYSQIVNDFQKGDIAEGYSVSREKKESFPLTVTSAQKNPTAFYLCASRGGGSGVYNEQFFGPGTRLTVL.

In this sample, this clonotype turned up a few times. J is TRBJ2-5 and V is TRBV7-9; 7 bases align to TRBD1. V gave up 5 bases and J gave up 5 bases; unmatched junction bases: 14. Germline V gene lookup returns CDR1 SEHNR and CDR2 FQNEAQ (reference sequence). This CDR3 is 16 amino acids long. CDR3 sequence reads: CASSPQGYVDPETQYF. CDR3 DNA sequence: TGTGCCAGCAGCCCACAGGGGTATGTCGACCCCGAGACCCAGTACTTC.

The table lists this clonotype with many counts. The chain links TRBV12-3 or TRBV12-4 to TRBJ1-5; no firm D call. V lost 1 base and J 2 bases, leaving 6 bases between the germline ends. CDR3 length: 14 residues. This CDR3 is CASSLGEGNQPQHF. The CDR3 DNA sequence: TGTGCCAGCAGTTTAGGGGAGGGCAATCAGCCCCAGCATTTT.

V and J are TRBV5-6 and TRBJ2-2; the D gene is possibly TRBD2 (5 bases). Trimming left V 4 bases short and J 5 bases short, with 12 bases between. The CDR3 has 14 residues. Looked up from germline, CDR1 is SGHDT and CDR2 is YYEEEE. The CDR3, as DNA: TGTGCCAGCAGCGCCGAACTAGGGACCGGGGAGCTGTTTTTT. Encoded protein: CASSAELGTGELFF. Looking up the rest from reference TRBV5-6 and TRBJ2-2 gives the full variable domain: DAGVTQSPTHLIKTRGQQVTLRCSPKSGHDTVSWYQQALGQGPQFIFQYYEEEERQRGNFPDRFSGHQFPNYSSELNVNALLLGDSALYLCASSAELGTGELFFGEGSRLTVL.